This T cell receptor beta chain originates from a study of patients and donors after allogeneic stem cell transplantation. TCRdb reanalysed the RT-PCR reads using MiXCR and keeps one entry per CDR3 protein. Found here are about a million distinct CDR3 sequences, roughly 18% of them singletons; the top ten hold roughly 6%. The sequence was collected from a human donor who was either an allogeneic HSCT recipient or a stem cell or donor lymphocyte infusion donor (not recorded which). It is not recorded whose cells these are; they may come from a transplant donor. Sequencing was carried out using blood, either unsorted or a sorted T cell fraction (not recorded which).

The chain's CDR3 is CASSKDGTPWPQHF. The CDR3, as DNA: TGTGCCAGCAGTAAGGACGGAACCCCCTGGCCCCAGCATTTT. The chain recombines TRBV28 with TRBJ1-5; no firm D call. The CDR3 extends over 14 amino acids. Trimming took off 5 bases at V and 9 bases at J, with 17 bases between the two ends. Germline CDR1 reads MDHEN; CDR2 reads SYDVKM.